Each of the 32 T cell receptor beta chains below was sequenced from the same sample in a study of identical twins' blood T cells. TCRdb recomputed calls from the 5' RACE reads with MiXCR, one row per CDR3 protein. The sample consists of hundreds of thousands of distinct CDR3 sequences, 28% of them appearing once. The sequenced sample consisted of PBMCs. All receptors come from a woman aged 18 to 49 in good health.

This clonotype was recorded at least ten times. The chain recombines TRBV3-1 with TRBJ2-2; D is perhaps TRBD1 (5 bases). The length of the CDR3 is 14 residues. V was pared by 1 base and J by 3 bases, with 6 bases between. Germline V gene lookup returns CDR1 LGHDT and CDR2 YNNKEL (reference sequence). CDR3 region: CASSQGQYTGELFF. CDR3 nucleotides: TGTGCCAGCAGCCAAGGACAGTACACCGGGGAGCTGTTTTTT.

As for this clonotype: The conserved phenylalanine or tryptophan is not found at the CDR3 terminus, so this likely reflects a read error. This sequence joins TRBV15 and TRBJ1-1, with D uncertain. CDR1 and CDR2 from the germline V gene are LNHNV and YYDKDF (reference sequence). V lost 0 bases and J lost 6, with 14 bases in between. This CDR3 contains 15 residues. In nucleotides, the CDR3 is TGTGCCACCAGCAGAGATCGGGGAATCTACTCTGAAGCTTTCCTT. It yields the protein CATSRDRGIYSEAFL.

This clonotype was seen more than once but under ten times. The chain couples TRBV7-2 to TRBJ2-3, with 7 bases identical to TRBD2. Germline V gene sequence: CDR1 SGHTA, CDR2 FQGNSA. The CDR3 is made up of 17 amino acids. The V segment lost 6 bases and the J segment 6 bases; nucleotides outside the gene matches: 18. The CDR3 sequence: CASSRNRPGEGPDTQYF. The CDR3 DNA reads as TGTGCCAGCAGTCGAAACCGTCCGGGGGAGGGCCCCGATACGCAGTATTTT.

The V gene is TRBV5-1, the J gene TRBJ2-1, with 8 bases matching TRBD1. Germline CDR1 SGHRS, CDR2 YFSETQ. V was pared by 3 bases and J by 1 base, with 3 bases of the junction left unmatched. This CDR3 spans 15 amino acids. The CDR3 is CASSSDRGSYNEQFF. In DNA form, the CDR3 reads TGCGCCAGCAGCTCTGACAGGGGATCCTACAATGAGCAGTTCTTC.

This clonotype was seen only a few times. In DNA, the CDR3 is TGTGCCAGCAGCTTATCCAGGCCAGGAAACATTCAGTACTTC. Translating it yields CASSLSRPGNIQYF. The V call is TRBV7-2, the J call TRBJ2-4; unclear D gene. V lost 2 bases and J lost 6, with 11 bases in between. This CDR3 spans 14 amino acids. Germline CDR1 is SGHTA and CDR2 is FQGNSA.

The chain uses TRBV27 and TRBJ2-7; 9 nucleotides agree with TRBD1. The V and J ends lost 4 bases and 6 bases, in that order; junction bases with no gene match: 7. Germline V gene sequence: CDR1 MNHEY, CDR2 SMNVEV (reference sequence). There are 14 residues in the CDR3. The CDR3 loop is CASSYRDRDFEQYF. CDR3 sequence (DNA): TGTGCCAGCAGTTACCGGGACAGGGATTTCGAGCAGTACTTC.

This clonotype was seen a few times. The genes are TRBV10-1 and TRBJ2-3; D unclear. Germline V gene lookup returns CDR1 WNHNN and CDR2 SYGVQD (reference sequence). This CDR3 is 14 amino acids long. V was trimmed by 2 bases and J by 0 bases, leaving 6 bases between them. This CDR3 is CASSEKTSTDTQYF. The CDR3 DNA reads TGCGCCAGCAGTGAGAAGACTAGCACAGATACGCAGTATTTT.

V is TRBV10-2 and J is TRBJ2-2; 13 bases map to TRBD2. The CDR3 extends over 18 amino acids. Germline V lookup: CDR1 WSHSY, CDR2 SAAADI. The junction had 5 bases not matched to a gene; V was cut back by 2 bases and J by 2 bases. CDR3 in DNA: TGCGCCAGCAGTGAGACTAGCGGGGGGGATATTAACACCGGGGAGCTGTTTTTT. Amino acid sequence: CASSETSGGDINTGELFF.

This clonotype was picked up a small number of times. The J gene is TRBJ1-4, the V gene TRBV7-9; D call uncertain. Trimming shortened V by 5 bases and J by 3 bases, and 16 bases separated the two germline ends. The CDR3 totals 16 residues. CDR1 and CDR2 (germline): SEHNR, FQNEAQ (reference sequence). The CDR3 sequence is CASSKYKIAANEKLFF. The DNA of the CDR3 is TGTGCCAGCAGCAAATACAAAATCGCGGCTAATGAAAAACTGTTTTTT. The full variable domain, in which reference TRBV7-9 and TRBJ1-4 provide the parts outside the CDR3, is DTGVSQNPRHKITKRGQNVTFRCDPISEHNRLYWYRQTLGQGPEFLTYFQNEAQLEKSRLLSDRFSAERPKGSFSTLEIQRTEQGDSAMYLCASSKYKIAANEKLFFGSGTQLSVL.

The V call is TRBV19, the J call TRBJ1-2, with 7 bases that match TRBD1. V lost 6 bases and J lost 4; bases outside the gene matches: 5. CDR1 and CDR2 (germline): LNHDA, SQIVND (reference sequence). The CDR3 length is 13 residues. DNA of the CDR3: TGTGCCAGTAGCGCCCAGGGGGTCTATGGCTACACCTTC. Encoded protein: CASSAQGVYGYTF.

Concerning this clonotype: A read error is possible here, since a much larger clone lies one base away. V is TRBV7-9 and J is TRBJ1-1; 7 bases align to TRBD1. Per germline, CDR1 SEHNR and CDR2 FQNEAQ (reference sequence). This CDR3 is 14 amino acids long. CDR3 loop: CVSTYYRGGTEAFF. Here the CDR3 DNA reads TGTGTCAGCACCTACTACAGGGGCGGCACTGAAGCTTTCTTT.

For this clonotype: This may come from a read error, since a much larger clone is one base off. The gene calls are TRBV5-1 and TRBJ1-1; no clear D. The germline V gene has CDR1 SGHRS and CDR2 YFSETQ. Trimming shortened V by 5 bases and J by 6 bases, and 17 bases separated the two germline ends. This CDR3 has 14 residues. CDR3 residues: CASSAYEGDSEAFF. The CDR3 nucleotides read TGCGCCAGCAGTGCATATGAGGGTGACTCTGAAGCTTTCTTT.

This CDR3 reads CSAVLAGVNEQFF. The CDR3 DNA reads TGCAGTGCCGTACTAGCGGGAGTGAATGAGCAGTTCTTC. The chain combines TRBV20-1 with TRBJ2-1; 11 nucleotides match TRBD2. Germline CDR1 reads DFQATT; CDR2 reads SNEGSKA (reference sequence). Unmatched junction bases numbered 5, after V lost 6 bases and J lost 7 bases. CDR3 length equals 13 residues.

A note on this clonotype: One end of the junction varies from germline; a read error may be responsible. This chain links TRBV12-3 or TRBV12-4 with TRBJ2-2; D is perhaps TRBD2 (5 bases). The CDR3 spans 13 residues. CDR3 sequence (DNA): TGTGCCAGCAGTCAACATAACACCGGGGAGCTTTTTTTT. Its translation is CASSQHNTGELFF.

This clonotype appeared many times. The rearrangement uses TRBV29-1 and TRBJ1-4; D call uncertain. With 1 base removed from V and 8 bases from J, the gap between germline ends came to 11 bases. From germline, CDR1 is SQVTM and CDR2 ANQGSEA. CDR3 length: 13 residues. CDR3 loop: CSVEGRGREKLFF. The CDR3 DNA reads TGCAGCGTTGAAGGAAGAGGGCGCGAAAAACTGTTTTTT. Variable domain in full (rest from reference TRBV29-1 and TRBJ1-4): SAVISQKPSRDICQRGTSLTIQCQVDSQVTMMFWYRQQPGQSLTLIATANQGSEATYESGFVIDKFPISRPNLTFSTLTVSNMSPEDSSIYLCSVEGRGREKLFFGSGTQLSVL.

A word on this clonotype: A junction end diverges from the germline sequence, so it may reflect a read error. The CDR3: CASKIRGADTRYF. CDR3 bases: TGTGCCAGCAAGATCAGGGGCGCAGATACGCGGTATTTT. The rearrangement links TRBV5-4 to TRBJ2-3; the D gene is possibly TRBD1 (6 bases). CDR1 is SGHNT and CDR2 is YYREEE in the germline V gene (reference sequence). CDR3 length equals 13 residues.

V is TRBV18 and J is TRBJ2-7, with TRBD2 identical over 7 bases. The germline V gene encodes CDR1 KGHSH and CDR2 LQKENI. This CDR3 has 14 residues. J lost 3 bases, V lost 6 bases, and 8 bases had no gene match. Written as DNA, the CDR3 is TGTGCCAGCTCCCGGCCAAGCGGGAACTACGAGCAGTACTTC. Encoded protein: CASSRPSGNYEQYF.

The gene calls are TRBV12-3 or TRBV12-4 and TRBJ2-1, with 8 nucleotides matching TRBD2. There are 16 residues in the CDR3. J was trimmed by 3 bases and V by 3 bases; bases with no gene match: 7. CDR3 region: CASSFDAGGDYNEQFF. DNA for the CDR3: TGTGCCAGCAGTTTCGATGCGGGGGGCGACTACAATGAGCAGTTCTTC.

With respect to this clonotype: One end of the junction is discordant with germline, which a read error may explain. Written as DNA, the CDR3 is TGCAGTGCGGAGGACAGGGGAGCCAACGAGCGGTACTTC. Residues: CSAEDRGANERYF. The gene calls are TRBV20-1 and TRBJ2-7; TRBD1 matches 9 bases. The germline gives CDR1 DFQATT, CDR2 SNEGSKA (reference sequence). This CDR3 comprises 13 residues.

J is TRBJ1-1 and V is TRBV29-1; no clear D gene. CDR1 and CDR2 from the germline V gene are SQVTM and ANQGSEA. With 7 bases removed from V and 4 bases from J, the gap between germline ends came to 7 bases. This CDR3 has 10 residues. CDR3 bases: TGCAGCGCTAAGGGCACTGAAGCTTTCTTT. Translated: CSAKGTEAFF.

This clonotype was counted between two and nine times. V usage is TRBV5-6 and J usage is TRBJ2-1, with 11 bases aligning to TRBD2. The V gene end was trimmed by 0 bases and the J gene end by 7 bases; junction bases not matched to a gene: 3. Germline loops: CDR1 SGHDT, CDR2 YYEEEE. CDR3 size: 15 residues. The CDR3, as DNA: TGTGCCAGCAGCTTGGTGACTAGCGGGAAGAATGAGCAGTTCTTC. This gives the protein CASSLVTSGKNEQFF.

This clonotype appeared a few times. The chain employs TRBV5-1 and TRBJ2-3; D gene uncertain. Germline CDR1 is SGHRS and CDR2 is YFSETQ. CDR3 length: 13 residues. Trimming left V 0 bases short and J 6 bases short, with 8 bases between. The CDR3 DNA is TGCGCCAGCAGCTTGGAAGCCGGGGATACGCAGTATTTT. It yields the protein CASSLEAGDTQYF.

Only one count was recorded for this clonotype. The chain is built from TRBV5-1 and TRBJ2-1, with D possibly matching TRBD2 (5 bases). The germline CDR1 and CDR2 sequences are SGHRS and YFSETQ. There are 14 residues in the CDR3. V was clipped by 5 bases and J by 8 bases, with 17 bases between them. The CDR3 DNA reads as TGCGCCAGCAGTGAGGAGGCCCATAGCGATGAGCAGTTCTTC. This codes for CASSEEAHSDEQFF.

V gene TRBV28 combines with J gene TRBJ1-1; D is ambiguous. This CDR3 is 12 amino acids long. From germline, CDR1 is MDHEN and CDR2 SYDVKM. Trimming removed 1 base from V and 3 bases from J, with 3 bases in between. DNA of the CDR3: TGTGCCAGCAGTTTATTCTACACTGAAGCTTTCTTT. It encodes CASSLFYTEAFF.

This clonotype was detected a few times. The chain couples TRBV6-6 to TRBJ1-5; D uncertain. There are 15 residues in the CDR3. V was clipped by 10 bases and J by 3 bases, with 19 bases between them. Germline CDR1 is MNHNY and CDR2 is SVGAGI (reference sequence). CDR3 coding DNA: TGTGCCACCAGGAGTCACCCCCCCCACAATCAGCCCCAGCATTTT. Protein product: CATRSHPPHNQPQHF.

This clonotype was seen more than once but under ten times. The chain joins TRBV5-1 to TRBJ1-1; a weak D match, TRBD1 (5 bases). The CDR3 runs 15 residues. Germline V CDR1 and CDR2: SGHRS, YFSETQ. Trimming left V 0 bases short and J 5 bases short, with 14 bases between. The CDR3 coding sequence is TGCGCCAGCAGCTTGGGGGACCAGGGAGGAACTGAAGCTTTCTTT. As protein: CASSLGDQGGTEAFF.

The V call is TRBV4-3, the J call TRBJ1-1; D not certain. Germline V lookup: CDR1 LGHNA, CDR2 YSLEER. Trimming took 2 bases from V and 5 from J, leaving 9 bases between them. This CDR3 contains 13 residues. The CDR3 reads CASSQYPRTEAFF. DNA of the CDR3: TGCGCCAGCAGCCAATATCCCCGGACTGAAGCTTTCTTT.

The sample holds a few counts of this clonotype. This chain connects TRBV6-1 to TRBJ1-1; TRBD1 is a possible D gene (6 bases). V lost 1 base and J lost 0, with 12 bases in between. CDR3 size: 16 residues. Germline CDR1 and CDR2: MNHNS and SASEGT. This CDR3 reads CASSEERGPMNTEAFF. In DNA form, the CDR3 reads TGTGCCAGCAGTGAAGAGCGGGGGCCCATGAACACTGAAGCTTTCTTT.

This chain's CDR3 is CASRNRVFDTGELFF. The CDR3 DNA is TGTGCCAGTAGGAACAGGGTGTTTGACACCGGGGAGCTGTTTTTT. The rearrangement links TRBV19 to TRBJ2-2, with D maybe TRBD1 (6 bases). This CDR3 has 15 residues. CDR1 LNHDA and CDR2 SQIVND come from the germline V gene (reference sequence). V lost 6 bases and J 3 bases, leaving 14 bases between the germline ends.

Worth noting for this clonotype: This may arise from a read error, as a much more abundant clone is one base away. This chain joins TRBV20-1 and TRBJ2-1; 9 bases line up with TRBD2. V trimming: 6 bases; J trimming: 7 bases; junction bases outside the gene matches: 10. The CDR3 sequence is 14 residues long. Germline V CDR1 and CDR2: DFQATT, SNEGSKA (reference sequence). The CDR3: CSAVSGGNANEQFF. The CDR3 DNA is TGCAGTGCAGTTAGCGGGGGTAATGCGAATGAGCAGTTCTTC.

The table lists this clonotype with a few counts. The rearrangement links TRBV7-2 to TRBJ1-1; D uncertain. This CDR3 is 13 amino acids long. The V end was cut by 5 bases, the J end by 7 bases, with 14 bases between. In germline, CDR1 is SGHTA, CDR2 FQGNSA. The CDR3 protein is CASSPRLGFEAFF. For the CDR3, the DNA is TGTGCCAGCAGCCCTCGATTGGGCTTTGAAGCTTTCTTT.

In this sample, this clonotype turned up many times. This chain uses TRBV20-1 with TRBJ2-3; possible D gene TRBD2, 7 bases. V shed 0 bases and J shed 2 bases, with 15 bases lying between them. The CDR3 sequence is 16 residues long. Germline V gives CDR1 DFQATT, CDR2 SNEGSKA (reference sequence). The CDR3 sequence: CSARDLLGGDTDTQYF. As DNA, the CDR3 is TGCAGTGCTAGAGATCTCCTAGGGGGGGACACAGATACGCAGTATTTT.